These 27 T cell receptor beta chains were sequenced from one sample in a study of blood T cells in healthy people across ages. The authors ran a second PCR of roughly 7 to 11 cycles using a sample-barcoded 5' primer and a J-beta primer mix. A single record per CDR3 protein comes from TCRdb applying MiXCR to the 5' RACE reads. The sample shows about 1,400,000 distinct CDR3 sequences, 42% of them seen only once. The sequenced material came from blood. Receptors originate from a young woman in good health.

The chain combines TRBV28 with TRBJ2-7; D is unresolved. The CDR3 runs 14 residues. The germline CDR1 and CDR2 sequences are MDHEN and SYDVKM. Trimming left V 3 bases short and J 3 bases short, with 12 bases between. CDR3 coding DNA: TGTGCCAGCAGTTTCATTGCGCAGTTCTACGAGCAGTACTTC. It encodes CASSFIAQFYEQYF. The full variable domain, in which reference TRBV28 and TRBJ2-7 provide the parts outside the CDR3, is DVKVTQSSRYLVKRTGEKVFLECVQDMDHENMFWYRQDPGLGLRLIYFSYDVKMKEKGDIPEGYSVSREKKERFSLILESASTNQTSMYLCASSFIAQFYEQYFGPGTRLTVT.

In this sample, this clonotype turned up a few times. This chain joins TRBV20-1 and TRBJ2-1, with D perhaps matching TRBD1 (5 bases). Germline CDR1 DFQATT, CDR2 SNEGSKA (reference sequence). CDR3 length: 17 residues. V lost 4 bases to trimming and J lost 0 bases, with 19 bases between them. The CDR3 is CSATQIGVGISYNEQFF. CDR3 DNA: TGCAGTGCTACCCAGATAGGGGTGGGAATCTCCTACAATGAGCAGTTCTTC.

This chain connects TRBV6-1 to TRBJ2-1; D unresolved. Deletions cut 1 base from V and 9 bases from J, with 7 bases between. Germline CDR1 is MNHNS and CDR2 is SASEGT. This CDR3 has 12 amino acids. The DNA for the CDR3 is TGTGCCAGCAGTGAAGGTAGGACTGAGCAGTTCTTC. This gives the protein CASSEGRTEQFF.

This clonotype was detected only a few times. The V call is TRBV7-6, the J call TRBJ2-3; D perhaps matches TRBD2 (6 bases). The germline V gene has CDR1 SGHVS and CDR2 FNYEAQ. The CDR3 has 15 amino acids. Trimming took off 4 bases at V and 3 bases at J, with 14 bases between the two ends. CDR3 sequence: CASSSFEEGTDTQYF. In DNA, the CDR3 is TGTGCCAGCAGCTCATTCGAGGAGGGGACAGATACGCAGTATTTT.

About this clonotype: The junction and the germline gene differ at one end; a read error may be behind it. The chain's CDR3 is CASSLVALGTSGTRSSYNEQFF. CDR3 in DNA: TGTGCTAGTAGTTTGGTAGCCCTCGGGACTAGCGGGACCCGGAGCTCCTACAATGAGCAGTTCTTC. The J gene is TRBJ2-1, the V gene TRBV12-5, with 13 bases fitting TRBD2. CDR3 size: 22 residues. Germline V gives CDR1 LGHNT, CDR2 FRNRAP.

The chain has TRBV7-2 and TRBJ2-7; TRBD1 might be the D (5 bases). The V gene lost 5 bases and the J gene lost 0 bases, with 14 bases spanning the gap. The CDR3 length is 15 residues. The V gene's germline CDR1 is SGHTA and CDR2 FQGNSA. The CDR3 DNA follows: TGTGCCAGCAGCCCAGGACATTTTTACTCCTACGAGCAGTACTTC. Translated: CASSPGHFYSYEQYF.

The gene calls are TRBV9 and TRBJ2-7; TRBD2 agrees at 7 bases. The CDR3 is made up of 14 amino acids. Per the germline V gene, CDR1 is SGDLS and CDR2 is YYNGEE. Unmatched junction bases numbered 7, after V lost 3 bases and J lost 4 bases. CDR3 DNA sequence: TGTGCCAGCAGCGGCGGGACTAACATTTACGAGCAGTACTTC. It encodes CASSGGTNIYEQYF.

DNA for the CDR3: TGCAGTGCTCCCTCACTGGACAGGGGACCCTACAATGAGCAGTTCTTC. This codes for CSAPSLDRGPYNEQFF. V and J are TRBV20-1 and TRBJ2-1; 9 positions agree with TRBD1. CDR1 is DFQATT, CDR2 SNEGSKA, per germline (reference sequence). The CDR3 has 16 amino acids. J lost 2 bases, V lost 5 bases, and 10 bases had no gene match.

The V call is TRBV5-1, the J call TRBJ2-1; 11 bases match TRBD2. Trimming at V came to 4 bases and at J to 7 bases, leaving 13 bases not matched to a gene. The CDR3 totals 17 residues. Germline V CDR1 and CDR2: SGHRS, YFSETQ. The CDR3 DNA reads as TGCGCCAGCAGCCCGGAGGGACTAGCGGAGGGTTTTAATGAGCAGTTCTTC. Translating it yields CASSPEGLAEGFNEQFF. Combining the CDR3 with reference TRBV5-1 and TRBJ2-1 gives the whole variable domain KAGVTQTPRYLIKTRGQQVTLSCSPISGHRSVSWYQQTPGQGLQFLFEYFSETQRNKGNFPGRFSGRQFSNSRSEMNVSTLELGDSALYLCASSPEGLAEGFNEQFFGPGTRLTVL.

J is TRBJ1-2 and V is TRBV12-3 or TRBV12-4; D unresolved. V lost 7 bases and J lost 5, with 26 bases in between. The CDR3 extends over 17 amino acids. The CDR3 region has the DNA TGTGCCAGCACGTTATTACCGGCCACTGAGCCCCCTTATGGCTACACCTTC. It encodes CASTLLPATEPPYGYTF.

The chain uses TRBV7-9 and TRBJ2-5; no clear D gene. Trimming took off 5 bases at V and 11 bases at J, with 21 bases between the two ends. The CDR3 totals 14 residues. Germline-derived CDR1 and CDR2 are SEHNR and FQNEAQ (reference sequence). The CDR3 DNA is TGTGCCAGCAGCCCTCGGTATGGCAACAATGAGCAGTACTTC. This translates into CASSPRYGNNEQYF. Using reference TRBV7-9 and TRBJ2-5 for the parts outside the CDR3, the full variable domain is DTGVSQNPRHKITKRGQNVTFRCDPISEHNRLYWYRQTLGQGPEFLTYFQNEAQLEKSRLLSDRFSAERPKGSFSTLEIQRTEQGDSAMYLCASSPRYGNNEQYFGPGTRLLVL.

This clonotype came up a few times. The V and J genes are TRBV7-2 and TRBJ2-7, with D possibly matching TRBD2 (6 bases). Germline lookup yields CDR1 SGHTA and CDR2 FQGNSA. This CDR3 has 13 amino acids. Trimming shortened V by 4 bases and J by 4 bases, and 11 bases separated the two germline ends. CDR3 sequence reads: CASSSLREYEQYF. The DNA for the CDR3 is TGTGCCAGCAGCTCCTTGCGGGAATACGAGCAGTACTTC.

This clonotype was observed once. CDR3 DNA sequence: TGTGCCATCAGTGGGCCACGACTAGCGGGAGTCTCAGATACGCAGTATTTT. Protein sequence: CAISGPRLAGVSDTQYF. J is TRBJ2-3 and V is TRBV10-3, with 12 bases identical to TRBD2. J was trimmed by 4 bases and V by 4 bases; bases with no gene match: 9. CDR3 length: 17 residues. The germline CDR1 and CDR2 sequences are ENHRY and SYGVKD.

The chain carries TRBV20-1 and TRBJ2-1; D call uncertain. CDR1 DFQATT and CDR2 SNEGSKA come from the germline V gene (reference sequence). This CDR3 spans 13 amino acids. Trimming took off 1 base at V and 6 bases at J, with 10 bases between the two ends. The CDR3 loop reads CSARAFSTNEQFF. The CDR3 coding sequence is TGCAGTGCTAGAGCTTTTAGTACCAATGAGCAGTTCTTC.

There are a few counts of this clonotype. The chain joins TRBV6-1 to TRBJ2-7; TRBD1 might be the D (5 bases). This CDR3 contains 16 residues. Germline V lookup: CDR1 MNHNS, CDR2 SASEGT. V lost 5 bases and J lost 5, with 22 bases in between. The CDR3 nucleotides are TGTGCCAGCAGTCGAAAAGGGGCGGTGAGTACTCACGAGCAGTACTTC. Its translation is CASSRKGAVSTHEQYF.

V gene TRBV3-1 combines with J gene TRBJ2-7; TRBD2 aligns across 9 bases. V gave up 4 bases and J gave up 0 bases; unmatched junction bases: 7. CDR3 length: 16 amino acids. Germline CDR1 is LGHDT and CDR2 is YNNKEL (reference sequence). CDR3 region: CASSRVAGAASYEQYF. CDR3 in DNA: TGTGCCAGCAGCCGAGTAGCGGGAGCGGCCTCCTACGAGCAGTACTTC.

This clonotype turned up a few times. The rearrangement uses TRBV5-1 and TRBJ2-1, with TRBD2 matching 12 bases. J gave up 5 bases and V 9 bases, and 9 bases lay outside the gene matches. This CDR3 contains 15 residues. CDR1 is SGHRS and CDR2 is YFSETQ in the germline V gene. This CDR3 is CATRSTSGRHNEQFF. CDR3 nucleotides: TGCGCCACCCGATCAACTAGCGGGAGGCACAATGAGCAGTTCTTC.

The V gene is TRBV3-1, the J gene TRBJ1-1; 9 bases are shared with TRBD1. Germline lookup yields CDR1 LGHDT and CDR2 YNNKEL (reference sequence). V lost 4 bases, J lost 0 bases, and 9 bases stayed unmatched. The CDR3 has 17 amino acids. This CDR3 is CASSLRVQGAMNTEAFF. The CDR3 DNA is TGTGCCAGCAGCCTAAGGGTACAGGGGGCGATGAACACTGAAGCTTTCTTT.

The V call is TRBV9, the J call TRBJ1-4; 9 nucleotides agree with TRBD1. Trimming took 3 bases from V and 8 from J; bases not matched to a gene: 8. The CDR3 has 15 residues. Germline V lookup: CDR1 SGDLS, CDR2 YYNGEE. The CDR3 loop is CASSATGTGKEKLFF. CDR3 coding DNA: TGTGCCAGCAGCGCGACCGGGACAGGGAAGGAAAAACTGTTTTTT.

This clonotype was recorded a few times. The chain uses TRBV15 and TRBJ1-2; 7 bases line up with TRBD1. The germline V gene encodes CDR1 LNHNV and CDR2 YYDKDF (reference sequence). This CDR3 is built from 14 residues. After removal of 0 bases from V and 8 bases from J, the junction contained 6 bases not matched to a gene. CDR3 DNA: TGTGCCACCAGCAGAGATAGGGGGCGGGAAGGCTACACCTTC. Its translation: CATSRDRGREGYTF.

In its sample, this clonotype was seen a few times. This chain joins TRBV4-1 and TRBJ2-5; 7 bases match TRBD1. The V gene end was trimmed by 3 bases and the J gene end by 4 bases; junction bases not matched to a gene: 5. The CDR3 is made up of 14 amino acids. Germline CDR1 MGHRA, CDR2 YSYEKL. The CDR3 DNA reads as TGCGCCAGCAGCCACCGACAGGGATCAGAGACCCAGTACTTC. It specifies CASSHRQGSETQYF.

The CDR3: CASSSMVGPNYEQYF. The CDR3 DNA follows: TGTGCCAGCAGTAGTATGGTCGGACCCAACTACGAGCAGTACTTC. V and J are TRBV25-1 and TRBJ2-7; D remains ambiguous. The germline CDR1 and CDR2 sequences are MGHDK and SYGVNS. This CDR3 has 15 residues. The V gene lost 5 bases and the J gene lost 3 bases, with 17 bases spanning the gap.

V usage is TRBV7-9 and J usage is TRBJ2-7; D is undetermined. Germline loops: CDR1 SEHNR, CDR2 FQNEAQ (reference sequence). Trimming removed 5 bases from V and 5 bases from J, with 10 bases in between. This CDR3 has 12 residues. The CDR3 protein is CASSTSTNEQYF. Here the CDR3 DNA reads TGTGCCAGCAGCACCTCAACTAACGAGCAGTACTTC.

This clonotype has a count of ten or more. The chain uses TRBV27 and TRBJ1-1; perhaps TRBD1 as D (5 bases). The CDR3 is 13 residues long. Trimming cost V 5 bases and J 3 bases, with 10 bases left between them. Germline CDR1 MNHEY, CDR2 SMNVEV (reference sequence). The CDR3 spells CASSQTGDTEAFF. The CDR3 DNA is TGTGCCAGCAGTCAAACGGGGGACACTGAAGCTTTCTTT.

This clonotype was observed a handful of times. This chain links TRBV12-3 or TRBV12-4 with TRBJ2-4; TRBD2 aligns across 10 bases. TRBJ2-7 matches the DNA end more closely, so the J call is doubtful. The CDR3 contains 16 residues. The CDR3, as DNA: TGTGCCAGCAGTCCCACTCCTCTAGCGGGAGCCTACGAGCAGTACTTC. Protein product: CASSPTPLAGAYEQYF.

The chain has TRBV10-3 and TRBJ1-2, with D tentatively TRBD1 (5 bases). Per the germline V gene, CDR1 is ENHRY and CDR2 is SYGVKD. V lost 0 bases, J lost 4 bases, and 9 bases lay in between. There are 14 residues in the CDR3. This CDR3 reads CAISESGQLYGYTF. In DNA, the CDR3 is TGTGCCATCAGTGAGTCGGGGCAGCTCTATGGCTACACCTTC.

This clonotype was detected a few times. The chain recombines TRBV3-1 with TRBJ1-1; no firm D call. This CDR3 spans 14 amino acids. V shed 1 base and J shed 5 bases, with 11 bases lying between them. Per germline, CDR1 LGHDT and CDR2 YNNKEL (reference sequence). The CDR3 here is CASSQVDGRTEAFF. CDR3 nucleotides: TGTGCCAGCAGCCAAGTCGACGGGAGGACTGAAGCTTTCTTT.